This note documents a single T cell receptor (beta chain) sequence. Its antigen remains unidentified. The sample holds no much larger clone one base away, and base qualities are not on file. CDR3 length: 15 amino acids, cysteine to phenylalanine. Solely the CDR3 DNA is kept, with 45 bases framed from the first base. Taken from the germline V gene, the CDR1 and CDR2 loops are SGDLS and YYNGEE. Unmatched junction bases come to 11, with V trimmed by 5 bases and J by 8 bases. The entry originates in a study of blood T cell repertoires in COVID-19 (TCRdb year 2020). Looking at the study overall: The collaborator samples originated in the United States, Italy and Spain and spanned the acute and convalescent phases of COVID-19. Where available, HLA class I and class II types were taken from metadata supplied by the sample provider and were not determined by assay-based typing. The samples were drawn from two sources: the first 160 participants of the ongoing ImmuneRACE study, and 1,000 to 1,500 subjects contributed by 6 global collaborators. The repertoires were released in a freely available public database intended as a resource for research on the immune response to SARS-CoV-2. Sample metadata almost always included a de-identified subject ID, COVID-19 status, age in years and sex. Deeply sampled blood TCRbeta repertoires from subjects exposed to, actively infected with, or recovered from COVID-19 were included in the dataset. The prospective study material was composed of cDNA or gDNA derived from T cells, B-cell-depleted T cells, or PBMCs. On the study overall, not on this receptor specifically: The quantity of clinical and demographic metadata differed by source and by participant and was supplied without curation.

The immunoSEQ Assay, a bias-controlled multiplex PCR, was used to amplify TCRbeta CDR3 regions from genomic DNA. From the authors' description of their analysis: The number of nucleated cells in each sample was estimated from the amplification of reference gene primers within the assay. Sequence reads were collapsed and filtered to measure the absolute abundance of every unique TCRbeta CDR3 rearrangement. For each sample, productive Simpson clonality was calculated as the square root of Simpson's diversity index over productive rearrangements. TCRdb limited this immuneACCESS table to in-frame rearrangements with V and J called. A share of clones is missing; checked studies link under half to unresolved V genes, and the rest is unexplained. V and J calls and clone size are copied from that table; D and trimming were computed from the DNA. This sample is represented by about 77,000 clones; 75% to 90% of them were singletons. The ten largest clones capture around 5.2% of the sample.

Whole blood was collected in K2EDTA tubes by collaborating institutions according to the institutions' own protocols. For TCRbeta analysis, collaborators shipped samples in one of three forms: frozen whole blood, isolated PBMCs, or DNA extracted from either of those sample types. This clonotype was obtained from a woman in her sixties or seventies with acute or convalescent COVID-19. Sequencing used peripheral blood. In this chain, TRBV9 is recombined with TRBJ2-1; 9 bases in the middle match TRBD1. CDR3 sequence: CASSGQGRFGHEQFF. The sequenced DNA: TGTGCCAGCAGTGGACAGGGGCGCTTTGGGCATGAGCAGTTCTTC.